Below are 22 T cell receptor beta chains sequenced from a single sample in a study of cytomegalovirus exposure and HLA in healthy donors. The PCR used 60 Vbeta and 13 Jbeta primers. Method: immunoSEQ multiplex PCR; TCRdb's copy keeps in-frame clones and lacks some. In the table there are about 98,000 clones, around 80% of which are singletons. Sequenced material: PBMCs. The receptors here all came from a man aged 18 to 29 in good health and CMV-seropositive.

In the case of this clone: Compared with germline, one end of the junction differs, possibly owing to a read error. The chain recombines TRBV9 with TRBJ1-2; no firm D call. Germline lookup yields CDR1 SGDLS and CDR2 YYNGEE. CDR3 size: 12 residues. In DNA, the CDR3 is TGTGTCAGCAGCGACCGACTGAGAGGCTACACCTTC. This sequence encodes CVSSDRLRGYTF.

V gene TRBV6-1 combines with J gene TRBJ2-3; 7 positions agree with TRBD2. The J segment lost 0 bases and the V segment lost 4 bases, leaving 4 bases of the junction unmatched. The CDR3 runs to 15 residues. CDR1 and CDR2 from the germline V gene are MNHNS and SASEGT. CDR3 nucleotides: TGTGCCAGCAGTGGATATAGCGGGAGCACAGATACGCAGTATTTT. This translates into CASSGYSGSTDTQYF.

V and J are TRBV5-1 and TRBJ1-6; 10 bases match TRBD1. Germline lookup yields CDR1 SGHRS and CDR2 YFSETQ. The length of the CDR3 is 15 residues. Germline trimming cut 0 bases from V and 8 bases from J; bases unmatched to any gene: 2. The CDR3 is CASSLGGTGDSPLHF. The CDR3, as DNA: TGCGCCAGCAGCTTGGGGGGGACAGGGGATTCACCCCTCCACTTT.

CDR3 DNA: TGTGCCAGCAGCCGGGACTCTGGGGCCAACGTCCTGACTTTC. It specifies CASSRDSGANVLTF. The chain employs TRBV7-3 and TRBJ2-6; a weak D match, TRBD2 (5 bases). Germline loops: CDR1 SGHTA, CDR2 FQGTGA. Trimming shortened V by 5 bases and J by 0 bases, and 5 bases separated the two germline ends. This CDR3 comprises 14 residues. Supplemented by reference TRBV7-3 and TRBJ2-6, the full variable domain reads GAGVSQTPSNKVTEKGKYVELRCDPISGHTALYWYRQSLGQGPEFLIYFQGTGAADDSGLPNDRFFAVRPEGSVSTLKIQRTERGDSAVYLCASSRDSGANVLTFGAGSRLTVL.

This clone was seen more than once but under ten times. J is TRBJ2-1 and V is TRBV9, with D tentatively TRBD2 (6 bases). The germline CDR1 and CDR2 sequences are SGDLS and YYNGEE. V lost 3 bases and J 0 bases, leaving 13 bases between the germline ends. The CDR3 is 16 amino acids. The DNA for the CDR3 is TGTGCCAGCAGCGCAGACGGGGGAAGCTCCTACAATGAGCAGTTCTTC. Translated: CASSADGGSSYNEQFF.

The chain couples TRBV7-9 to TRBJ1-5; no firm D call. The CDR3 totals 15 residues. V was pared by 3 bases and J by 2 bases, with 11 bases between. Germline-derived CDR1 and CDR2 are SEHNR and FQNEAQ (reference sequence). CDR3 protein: CASSFSPGGNQPQHF. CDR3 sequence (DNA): TGTGCCAGCAGCTTCTCACCCGGTGGCAATCAGCCCCAGCATTTT.

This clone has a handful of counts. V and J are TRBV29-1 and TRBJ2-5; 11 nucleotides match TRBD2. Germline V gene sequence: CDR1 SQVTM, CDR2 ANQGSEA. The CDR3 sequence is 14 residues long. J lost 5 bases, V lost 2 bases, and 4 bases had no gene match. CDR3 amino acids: CSVELAGGAETQYF. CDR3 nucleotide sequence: TGCAGCGTTGAACTAGCGGGGGGCGCGGAGACCCAGTACTTC.

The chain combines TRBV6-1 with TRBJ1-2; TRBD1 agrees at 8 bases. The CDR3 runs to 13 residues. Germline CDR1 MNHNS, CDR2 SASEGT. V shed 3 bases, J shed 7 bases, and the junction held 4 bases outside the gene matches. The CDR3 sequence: CASSEQGAGGYTF. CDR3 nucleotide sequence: TGTGCCAGCAGTGAGCAGGGGGCTGGTGGCTACACCTTC.

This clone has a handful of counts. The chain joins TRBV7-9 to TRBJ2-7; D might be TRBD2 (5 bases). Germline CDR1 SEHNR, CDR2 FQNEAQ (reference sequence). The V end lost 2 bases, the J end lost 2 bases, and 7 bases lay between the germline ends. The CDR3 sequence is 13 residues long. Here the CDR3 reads CASSLTGAYEQYF. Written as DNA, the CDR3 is TGTGCCAGCAGCTTAACCGGGGCCTACGAGCAGTACTTC.

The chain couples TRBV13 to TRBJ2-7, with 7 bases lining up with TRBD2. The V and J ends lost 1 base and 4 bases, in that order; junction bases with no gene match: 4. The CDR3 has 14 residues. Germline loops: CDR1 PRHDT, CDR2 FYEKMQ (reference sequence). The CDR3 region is CASSLASGTYEQYF. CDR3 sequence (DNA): TGTGCCAGCAGCTTAGCCAGCGGGACTTACGAGCAGTACTTC.

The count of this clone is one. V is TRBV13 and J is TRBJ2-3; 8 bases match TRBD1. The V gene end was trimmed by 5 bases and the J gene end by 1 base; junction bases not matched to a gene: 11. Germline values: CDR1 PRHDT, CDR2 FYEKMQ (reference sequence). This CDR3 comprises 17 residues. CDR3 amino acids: CASSAGQGGFGTDTQYF. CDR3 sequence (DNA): TGTGCCAGCAGCGCCGGACAGGGAGGATTCGGCACAGATACGCAGTATTTT.

CDR3 DNA: TGCAGTGCCAAACAAGAGACCCAGTACTTC. It specifies CSAKQETQYF. V gene TRBV20-1 combines with J gene TRBJ2-5, with D uncertain. This CDR3 comprises 10 residues. Germline CDR1 reads DFQATT; CDR2 reads SNEGSKA (reference sequence). Trimming left V 6 bases short and J 2 bases short, with 4 bases between.

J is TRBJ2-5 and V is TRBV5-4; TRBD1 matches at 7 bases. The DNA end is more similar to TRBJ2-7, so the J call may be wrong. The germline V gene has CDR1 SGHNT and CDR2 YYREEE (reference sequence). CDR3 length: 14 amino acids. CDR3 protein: CASSSRDSDYEQYF. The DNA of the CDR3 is TGTGCCAGCAGCAGCCGGGACAGTGACTACGAGCAGTACTTC.

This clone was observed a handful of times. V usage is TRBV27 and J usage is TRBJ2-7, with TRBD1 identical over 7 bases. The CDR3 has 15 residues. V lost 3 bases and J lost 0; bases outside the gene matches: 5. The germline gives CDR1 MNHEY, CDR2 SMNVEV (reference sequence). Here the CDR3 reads CASSFSDRTSYEQYF. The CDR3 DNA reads TGTGCCAGCAGTTTTTCGGACAGGACCTCCTACGAGCAGTACTTC.

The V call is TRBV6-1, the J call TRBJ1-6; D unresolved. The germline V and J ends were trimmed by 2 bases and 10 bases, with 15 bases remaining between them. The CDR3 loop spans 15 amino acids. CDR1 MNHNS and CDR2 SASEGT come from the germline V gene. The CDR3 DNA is TGTGCCAGCAGTGAACTCAGCTCGCAGAGGTCACCCCTCCACTTT. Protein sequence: CASSELSSQRSPLHF.

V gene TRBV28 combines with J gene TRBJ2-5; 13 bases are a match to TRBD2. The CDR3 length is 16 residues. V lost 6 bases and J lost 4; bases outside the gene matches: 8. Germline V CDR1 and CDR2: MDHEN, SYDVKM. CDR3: CASSGTSGTFTETQYF. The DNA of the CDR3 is TGTGCCAGCAGCGGGACTAGCGGGACGTTTACAGAGACCCAGTACTTC.

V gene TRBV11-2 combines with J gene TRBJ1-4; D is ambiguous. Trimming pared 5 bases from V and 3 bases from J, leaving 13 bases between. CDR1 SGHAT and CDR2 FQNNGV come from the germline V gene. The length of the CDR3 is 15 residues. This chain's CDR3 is CASSVRGDPNEKLFF. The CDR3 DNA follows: TGTGCCAGCAGCGTAAGAGGCGATCCTAATGAAAAACTGTTTTTT.

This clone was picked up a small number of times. The CDR3 coding sequence is TGCGCCAGCAGCCATGGACAGGGGGGCACTGAAGCTTTCTTT. Protein product: CASSHGQGGTEAFF. V and J are TRBV4-1 and TRBJ1-1; 10 bases match TRBD1. This CDR3 contains 14 residues. Germline CDR1 reads MGHRA; CDR2 reads YSYEKL. V lost 3 bases to trimming and J lost 4 bases; unmatched junction nucleotides: 2.

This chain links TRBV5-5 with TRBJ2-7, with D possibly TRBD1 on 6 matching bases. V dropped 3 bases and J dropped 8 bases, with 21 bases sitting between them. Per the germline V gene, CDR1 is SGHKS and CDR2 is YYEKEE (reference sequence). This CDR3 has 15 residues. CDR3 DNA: TGTGCCAGCAGCTGGGAAATTACCCGACAGGAAAAGCAGTACTTC. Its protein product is CASSWEITRQEKQYF.

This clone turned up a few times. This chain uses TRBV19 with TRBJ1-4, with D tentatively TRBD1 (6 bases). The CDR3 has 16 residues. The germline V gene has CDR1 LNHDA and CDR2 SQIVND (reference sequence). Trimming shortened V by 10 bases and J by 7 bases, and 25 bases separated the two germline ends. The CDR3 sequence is CATQPRMWGQIEKLFF. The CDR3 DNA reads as TGTGCCACCCAACCCCGGATGTGGGGACAAATTGAAAAACTGTTTTTT.

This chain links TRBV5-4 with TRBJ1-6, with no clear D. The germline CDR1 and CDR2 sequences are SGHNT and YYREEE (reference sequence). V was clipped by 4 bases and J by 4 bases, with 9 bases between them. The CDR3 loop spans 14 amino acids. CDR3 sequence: CASSPRVYNSPLHF. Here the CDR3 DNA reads TGTGCCAGCAGCCCGAGGGTGTATAATTCACCCCTCCACTTT.

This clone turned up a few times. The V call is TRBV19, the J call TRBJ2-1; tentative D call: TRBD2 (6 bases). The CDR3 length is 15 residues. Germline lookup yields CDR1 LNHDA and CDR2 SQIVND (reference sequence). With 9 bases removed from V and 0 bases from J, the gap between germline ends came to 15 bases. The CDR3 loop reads CASRSSESSYNEQFF. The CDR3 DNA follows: TGTGCCAGCCGTTCTAGCGAGAGCTCCTACAATGAGCAGTTCTTC.